These 16 T cell receptor beta chains were sequenced from one sample in a study of blood T cell repertoires in COVID-19. TCRdb keeps only in-frame clones here, not all; method: immunoSEQ multiplex PCR. The table has 400,000 or so clones, 70% to 90% seen once; the top ten hold approximately 0.92%. Material: peripheral blood. These receptors were collected from a man younger than 35 with COVID-19, enrolled during active disease.

The chain carries TRBV19 and TRBJ1-5; D is perhaps TRBD1 (5 bases). The V end was cut by 4 bases, the J end by 5 bases, with 15 bases between. CDR1 and CDR2 from the germline V gene are LNHDA and SQIVND (reference sequence). This CDR3 has 15 amino acids. CDR3 nucleotide sequence: TGTGCCAGTAGTACCCGGGGGGTTGGGGATCAGCCCCAGCATTTT. Amino acids: CASSTRGVGDQPQHF.

The chain combines TRBV18 with TRBJ2-3; D unclear. CDR1 and CDR2 from the germline V gene are KGHSH and LQKENI. CDR3 length: 12 amino acids. V lost 3 bases to trimming and J lost 4 bases, with 5 bases between them. The CDR3 nucleotides are TGTGCCAGCTCACCCTTATCAGATACGCAGTATTTT. It yields the protein CASSPLSDTQYF.

The chain carries TRBV30 and TRBJ2-1, with D perhaps TRBD2 (5 bases). Germline CDR1 reads GTSNPN; CDR2 reads SVGIG (reference sequence). V was shortened by 3 bases and J by 3 bases, with 9 bases between the two germline ends. This CDR3 has 13 residues. The CDR3 DNA is TGTGCCTGGAGCCCGGGGTACTACAATGAGCAGTTCTTC. Amino acids: CAWSPGYYNEQFF.

V is TRBV5-4 and J is TRBJ2-1; 9 bases map to TRBD2. The CDR3 runs 15 residues. CDR1 SGHNT and CDR2 YYREEE come from the germline V gene (reference sequence). Trimming took 1 base from V and 6 from J; bases not matched to a gene: 5. The CDR3 reads CASSLSSGIVNEQFF. The CDR3 DNA follows: TGTGCCAGCAGCTTGTCTAGCGGGATCGTCAATGAGCAGTTCTTC.

The rearrangement uses TRBV2 and TRBJ2-1; 8 bases align to TRBD2. After removal of 2 bases from V and 5 bases from J, the junction contained 5 bases not matched to a gene. This CDR3 contains 15 residues. Germline V gene data show CDR1 as SNHLY and CDR2 as FYNNEI. In DNA, the CDR3 is TGTGCCAGCAGTGAAAGGAGCGGGAGCAACAATGAGCAGTTCTTC. Encoded protein: CASSERSGSNNEQFF.

V and J are TRBV21-1 and TRBJ2-1; TRBD1 was called by the table and not checked on the DNA. TRBV21-1 is assigned pseudogene status. The CDR3 loop spans 15 amino acids. The CDR3, as DNA: TGTGCCGGACCTACGGGGACAGGCGACTACAATGAGCAGTTCTTC. This codes for CAGPTGTGDYNEQFF.

The sample holds many counts of this clone. The chain recombines TRBV19 with TRBJ1-4; 9 nucleotides line up with TRBD1. Germline V CDR1 and CDR2: LNHDA, SQIVND (reference sequence). Germline trimming cut 3 bases from V and 10 bases from J; bases unmatched to any gene: 6. The CDR3 extends over 14 amino acids. The CDR3 DNA reads TGTGCCAGTAGTATGGGACAGGGAATCGGAAAACTGTTTTTT. Translation: CASSMGQGIGKLFF.

This rearrangement joins TRBV24-1 to TRBJ2-1, with D hard to call. CDR1 is KGHDR, CDR2 SFDVKD, per germline. V dropped 1 base and J dropped 6 bases, with 3 bases sitting between them. CDR3 length equals 12 residues. CDR3 residues: CATSDFRNEQFF. The CDR3 DNA reads TGTGCCACCAGTGATTTTCGCAATGAGCAGTTCTTC.

CDR3 protein: CSGRGVLTDTQYF. The CDR3 bases are TGCAGCGGGCGGGGGGTCCTCACAGATACGCAGTATTTT. The chain recombines TRBV29-1 with TRBJ2-3; 8 bases fit TRBD2. The CDR3 sequence is 13 residues long. Germline V gene lookup returns CDR1 SQVTM and CDR2 ANQGSEA. Trimming took 7 bases from V and 2 from J; bases not matched to a gene: 5.

The genes are TRBV27 and TRBJ2-7, with 7 bases lining up with TRBD2. Germline loops: CDR1 MNHEY, CDR2 SMNVEV (reference sequence). This CDR3 has 18 amino acids. The V gene end was trimmed by 3 bases and the J gene end by 2 bases; junction bases not matched to a gene: 16. In DNA, the CDR3 is TGTGCCAGCAGTTTTTCACCGCCCTTAGCGGGTTTGGCCTACGAGCAGTACTTC. The encoded protein is CASSFSPPLAGLAYEQYF.

The rearrangement links TRBV11-2 to TRBJ2-1, with TRBD2 matching over 11 bases. Germline CDR1 and CDR2: SGHAT and FQNNGV. V lost 5 bases and J lost 2; bases outside the gene matches: 5. This CDR3 region has 16 residues. DNA of the CDR3: TGTGCCAGCAGCACACCGACTAGCGGGACCTACAATGAGCAGTTCTTC. The encoded protein is CASSTPTSGTYNEQFF.

This chain links TRBV24-1 with TRBJ1-5; D perhaps matches TRBD1 (5 bases). This CDR3 has 14 residues. CDR1 is KGHDR, CDR2 SFDVKD, per germline. The V end lost 5 bases, the J end lost 3 bases, and 10 bases lay between the germline ends. The CDR3 DNA reads TGTGCCACCAGTGCCAGGGCTCCCAATCAGCCCCAGCATTTT. The encoded protein is CATSARAPNQPQHF.

The chain uses TRBV29-1 and TRBJ1-2, with a weak D call TRBD1 (6 bases). The V gene's germline CDR1 is SQVTM and CDR2 ANQGSEA. V was trimmed by 6 bases and J by 7 bases, leaving 15 bases between them. The CDR3 contains 12 residues. DNA for the CDR3: TGCAGCGTAGATACAGGGATCGGTGGCTACACCTTC. Its protein product is CSVDTGIGGYTF.

The genes are TRBV18 and TRBJ2-5; no definite D call. V dropped 3 bases and J dropped 5 bases, with 10 bases sitting between them. Germline lookup yields CDR1 KGHSH and CDR2 LQKENI. The CDR3 runs to 13 residues. CDR3 loop: CASSPGISETQYF. In nucleotides, the CDR3 is TGTGCCAGCTCACCCGGTATATCGGAGACCCAGTACTTC.

Comments on this clone: Other DNA sequences in the sample encode the same CDR3. The rearrangement uses TRBV12-3 or TRBV12-4 and TRBJ2-7; D remains ambiguous. Trimming left V 3 bases short and J 2 bases short, with 8 bases between. The CDR3 runs 13 residues. The CDR3 is CASSLGQPYEQYF. CDR3 DNA sequence: TGTGCCAGCAGTTTGGGCCAGCCCTACGAGCAGTACTTC.

This clone was counted a single time. V usage is TRBV4-2 and J usage is TRBJ2-1; 7 bases map to TRBD2. The trim removed 6 bases at V and 5 bases at J, leaving 10 bases unmatched. The CDR3 spans 15 residues. Per the germline V gene, CDR1 is LGHNA and CDR2 is YNFKEQ. The CDR3 DNA sequence: TGTGCCAGCAGTCCTGGAGGGACTACCAACAATGAGCAGTTCTTC. Translated, it gives CASSPGGTTNNEQFF.